The source of this T cell receptor (beta chain) is a study of blood T cells in healthy people across ages. Overall study context: About one barcoded beta molecule per two T cells came from capture by template switching.

Through a sample-barcoded 5' primer and a J-beta primer mix, a second PCR was run for roughly 6 to 12 cycles. TCRdb recomputed calls from the 5' RACE reads with MiXCR, one row per CDR3 protein. The sample consists of 1.5 million to 2 million distinct CDR3 sequences, roughly 30% of them appearing once. Germline-derived CDR1 and CDR2 are SGHAT and FQNNGV. This CDR3 spans 13 amino acids. The ends were cut back, 2 bases at V and 7 bases at J, with 11 bases in the middle. The sample comprised blood. The chain has TRBV11-2 and TRBJ1-1; D is possibly TRBD1 (5 bases). The receptor was derived from a young woman in good health. The CDR3 DNA follows: TGTGCCAGCAGCTTAACGGGGCAATATGAAGCTTTCTTT. It encodes CASSLTGQYEAFF.